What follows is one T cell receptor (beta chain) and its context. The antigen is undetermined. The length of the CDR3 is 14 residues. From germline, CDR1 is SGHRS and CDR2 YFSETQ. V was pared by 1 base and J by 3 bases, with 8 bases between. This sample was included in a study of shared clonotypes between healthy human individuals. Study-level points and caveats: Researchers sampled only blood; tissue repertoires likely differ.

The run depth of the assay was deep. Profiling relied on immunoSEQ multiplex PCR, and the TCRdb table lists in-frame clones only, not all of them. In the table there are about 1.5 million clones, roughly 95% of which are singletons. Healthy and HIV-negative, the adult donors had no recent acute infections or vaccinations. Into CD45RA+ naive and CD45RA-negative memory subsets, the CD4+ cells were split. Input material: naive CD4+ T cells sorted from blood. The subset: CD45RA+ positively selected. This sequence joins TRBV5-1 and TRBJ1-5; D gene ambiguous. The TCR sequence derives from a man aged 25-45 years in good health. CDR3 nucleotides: TGCGCCAGCAGCTTGTTCGGAATCAATCAGCCCCAGCATTTT. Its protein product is CASSLFGINQPQHF.